A single sample is the source of the 21 T cell receptor beta chains below, sequenced in a study of blood T cells in healthy people across ages. Then a second PCR, running roughly 7 to 11 cycles, was carried out with a sample-barcoded 5' primer and a J-beta primer mix. Each CDR3 protein is one row after TCRdb ran MiXCR on the 5' RACE reads. Of about 1,600,000 distinct CDR3 sequences in the sample, around two fifths were seen once. The sequenced sample consisted of blood. These TCRs come from a woman under 30 in good health.

The genes are TRBV25-1 and TRBJ2-5; 7 bases map to TRBD2. The CDR3 runs to 14 residues. Germline trimming cut 6 bases from V and 11 bases from J; bases unmatched to any gene: 15. Germline V CDR1 and CDR2: MGHDK, SYGVNS. In DNA, the CDR3 is TGTGCCAGCAGCAGGGAGGGAAGGGGCAATGAGCAGTACTTC. Translation gives CASSREGRGNEQYF.

The chain joins TRBV6-1 to TRBJ1-2; D may be TRBD1 (5 bases). Germline loops: CDR1 MNHNS, CDR2 SASEGT. The CDR3 is made up of 15 amino acids. Trimming took off 2 bases at V and 4 bases at J, with 14 bases between the two ends. For the CDR3, the DNA is TGTGCCAGCAGTGAAACTCGGTCAGGGTTCTATGGCTACACCTTC. Its translation: CASSETRSGFYGYTF.

The chain combines TRBV5-1 with TRBJ1-1; D is perhaps TRBD1 (5 bases). This CDR3 contains 11 residues. CDR1 is SGHRS, CDR2 YFSETQ, per germline. V was clipped by 4 bases and J by 7 bases, with 8 bases between them. In DNA form, the CDR3 reads TGCGCCAGCAGCACAGACAGTGAAGCTTTCTTT. It yields the protein CASSTDSEAFF.

Many counts were recorded for this clonotype. The chain combines TRBV7-3 with TRBJ1-2; D is ambiguous. The CDR3 has 14 amino acids. Germline loops: CDR1 SGHTA, CDR2 FQGTGA. The V and J ends lost 6 bases and 0 bases respectively, with 11 bases between them. For the CDR3, the DNA is TGTGCCAGCAGTCCAGGCGGTTCTAACTATGGCTACACCTTC. Residues: CASSPGGSNYGYTF.

This clonotype occurred a few times. The rearrangement links TRBV5-1 to TRBJ2-1, with 7 bases matching TRBD1. Looked up from germline, CDR1 is SGHRS and CDR2 is YFSETQ. The CDR3 runs 14 residues. With 4 bases clipped from V and 6 bases from J, the junction kept 7 bases outside the gene matches. CDR3 sequence reads: CASSIGQALNEQFF. The CDR3 DNA reads TGCGCCAGCAGCATCGGACAGGCCCTCAATGAGCAGTTCTTC.

This chain connects TRBV7-2 to TRBJ2-1, with D hard to call. The CDR3 spans 13 residues. The germline CDR1 and CDR2 sequences are SGHTA and FQGNSA. The V and J ends lost 5 bases and 10 bases respectively, with 15 bases between them. The CDR3 region is CASSVGRWGEQFF. DNA of the CDR3: TGTGCCAGCAGCGTAGGCCGTTGGGGAGAGCAGTTCTTC.

This clonotype was seen once. This chain uses TRBV5-1 with TRBJ1-1, with TRBD1 matching 8 bases. The CDR3 has 16 amino acids. Germline V gives CDR1 SGHRS, CDR2 YFSETQ. The V gene end was trimmed by 1 base and the J gene end by 7 bases; junction bases not matched to a gene: 12. CDR3 in amino acids: CASSLSYPGQESEAFF. Written as DNA, the CDR3 is TGCGCCAGCAGCTTGTCTTATCCGGGACAGGAAAGTGAAGCTTTCTTT.

The chain recombines TRBV6-1 with TRBJ1-2, with D possibly matching TRBD1 (6 bases). Germline CDR1 reads MNHNS; CDR2 reads SASEGT. The CDR3 is 13 residues long. V was shortened by 2 bases and J by 5 bases, with 9 bases between the two germline ends. The CDR3 bases are TGTGCCAGCAGTGAATGGGGGGCGTATGGCTACACCTTC. Protein: CASSEWGAYGYTF.

This chain links TRBV28 with TRBJ2-5; tentatively, D is TRBD1 (6 bases). This CDR3 region has 16 residues. The ends were cut back, 3 bases at V and 4 bases at J, with 18 bases in the middle. CDR1 MDHEN and CDR2 SYDVKM come from the germline V gene. DNA for the CDR3: TGTGCCAGCAGTTTTTCTGGGGGCGCAGAGAGAGAGACCCAGTACTTC. As protein: CASSFSGGAERETQYF. The full variable domain, in which reference TRBV28 and TRBJ2-5 provide the parts outside the CDR3, is DVKVTQSSRYLVKRTGEKVFLECVQDMDHENMFWYRQDPGLGLRLIYFSYDVKMKEKGDIPEGYSVSREKKERFSLILESASTNQTSMYLCASSFSGGAERETQYFGPGTRLLVL.

The chain employs TRBV12-3 or TRBV12-4 and TRBJ2-1; D is ambiguous. The CDR3 length is 12 residues. V lost 11 bases, J lost 7 bases, and 15 bases lay in between. The CDR3 DNA is TGTGCCTCCCGCCGGCTCCTGAATGAGCAGTTCTTC. The encoded protein is CASRRLLNEQFF.

The V call is TRBV27, the J call TRBJ2-1; D gene ambiguous. Trimming took 2 bases from V and 0 from J, leaving 14 bases between them. CDR1 is MNHEY and CDR2 is SMNVEV in the germline V gene (reference sequence). The CDR3 spans 17 residues. The CDR3 DNA sequence: TGTGCCAGCAGTTTAGGTCAGACCCTGAGCTCCTACAATGAGCAGTTCTTC. Residues: CASSLGQTLSSYNEQFF.

This clonotype was seen a few times. V is TRBV12-3 or TRBV12-4 and J is TRBJ1-5; no firm D call. CDR3 size: 15 residues. Trimming took off 3 bases at V and 1 base at J, with 10 bases between the two ends. CDR3 DNA: TGTGCCAGCAGTTTTGGAGGGCACAGCAATCAGCCCCAGCATTTT. Translated, it gives CASSFGGHSNQPQHF.

This clonotype was picked up a small number of times. The gene calls are TRBV12-3 or TRBV12-4 and TRBJ2-7; no reliable D call. The CDR3 extends over 12 amino acids. V was pared by 9 bases and J by 4 bases, with 13 bases between. CDR3 nucleotide sequence: TGTGCCAGTACCGATTCCATTTACGAGCAGTACTTC. Translation: CASTDSIYEQYF.

The chain uses TRBV10-3 and TRBJ2-7, with TRBD1 identical over 8 bases. In germline, CDR1 is ENHRY, CDR2 SYGVKD. The CDR3 totals 13 residues. The V segment lost 6 bases and the J segment 4 bases; nucleotides outside the gene matches: 5. The CDR3 coding sequence is TGTGCCATCAGGACCGGGACAGGATACGAGCAGTACTTC. It is translated as CAIRTGTGYEQYF.

The chain uses TRBV30 and TRBJ1-2, with 7 bases fitting TRBD1. The CDR3 covers 15 residues. CDR1 is GTSNPN, CDR2 SVGIG, per germline (reference sequence). Unmatched junction bases numbered 11, after V lost 3 bases and J lost 4 bases. The CDR3 reads CAWRRGPGGSYGYTF. The CDR3 nucleotides are TGTGCCTGGAGGAGGGGGCCCGGTGGGAGCTATGGCTACACCTTC. The full variable domain, completed using reference TRBV30 and TRBJ1-2, is SQTIHQWPATLVQPVGSPLSLECTVEGTSNPNLYWYRQAAGRGLQLLFYSVGIGQISSEVPQNLSASRPQDRQFILSSKKLLLSDSGFYLCAWRRGPGGSYGYTFGSGTRLTVV.

This clonotype has more than one count but fewer than ten. V usage is TRBV6-5 and J usage is TRBJ2-3; 7 bases fit TRBD1. The V and J ends lost 0 bases and 4 bases, in that order; junction bases with no gene match: 10. The CDR3 spans 17 residues. Germline V gene sequence: CDR1 MNHEY, CDR2 SVGAGI. The CDR3 DNA reads TGTGCCAGCAGTTACTCGGGTGACAGGGTATTTCCAGATACGCAGTATTTT. It yields the protein CASSYSGDRVFPDTQYF.

The chain carries TRBV6-5 and TRBJ2-5, with 7 bases aligning to TRBD1. The J call is uncertain, as TRBJ2-7 better fits the DNA end. The V gene's germline CDR1 is MNHEY and CDR2 SVGAGI. This CDR3 is built from 15 residues. The CDR3 here is CASSYAVTGTSEQYF. As DNA, the CDR3 is TGTGCCAGCAGTTACGCTGTGACAGGGACCTCCGAGCAGTACTTC.

This clonotype has only a few counts. In DNA, the CDR3 is TGTGCCAGCAGTGTCGCCGGTTTGGGGGGAGTTAGTGAGCAGTACTTC. Translated, it gives CASSVAGLGGVSEQYF. The chain employs TRBV25-1 and TRBJ2-7; TRBD2 might be the D (6 bases). Trimming left V 4 bases short and J 7 bases short, with 23 bases between. The CDR3 contains 16 residues. Germline V gene data show CDR1 as MGHDK and CDR2 as SYGVNS.

This clonotype has more than one count but fewer than ten. The genes are TRBV7-3 and TRBJ2-3; a weak D match, TRBD2 (7 bases). CDR3 length: 16 amino acids. Germline CDR1 and CDR2: SGHTA and FQGTGA. Between the trimmed V and J ends, which lost 2 bases and 2 bases, there was a span of 14 bases. In DNA form, the CDR3 reads TGTGCCAGCAGCTTATCGGTGGGGGGGGCCACAGATACGCAGTATTTT. Translated: CASSLSVGGATDTQYF.

The chain couples TRBV14 to TRBJ2-1; 9 nucleotides align to TRBD2. This CDR3 is 16 amino acids long. The junction had 16 bases not matched to a gene; V was cut back by 8 bases and J by 8 bases. Germline V lookup: CDR1 SGHDN, CDR2 FVKESK. Here the CDR3 reads CASAQRGLAGFDEQFF. The CDR3 DNA reads TGTGCCAGCGCACAAAGGGGGCTAGCGGGGTTCGATGAGCAGTTCTTC.

This clonotype was counted a few times. The V and J genes are TRBV3-1 and TRBJ2-3, with D uncertain. This CDR3 is built from 12 residues. Looked up from germline, CDR1 is LGHDT and CDR2 is YNNKEL (reference sequence). V was trimmed by 4 bases and J by 10 bases, leaving 12 bases between them. Written as DNA, the CDR3 is TGTGCCAGCAGCCCGGGCGGTTCTGCGCAGTATTTT. This sequence encodes CASSPGGSAQYF.